These 24 T cell receptor beta chains originate from one sample sequenced in a study of T cell responses to AZD1222 COVID-19 vaccine (dated by TCRdb to about 2021). Receptor amplification or capture employed the immunoSEQ multiplex PCR assay. TCRdb limited this immuneACCESS table to in-frame rearrangements with V and J called. A share of clones is missing; checked studies link under half to unresolved V genes, and the rest is unexplained. Here the sample has more than 60,000 clones; 83% occur a single time. The top ten constitute approximately 1.3% of the sample. The time point label of this sample denotes: about 28 days (+/-7) after the second vaccine dose. Sequences were derived from peripheral blood, sampled 28 days after the second AZD1222 dose. Receptors were obtained from an adult who received the AZD1222 COVID-19 vaccine.

The chain is built from TRBV5-4 and TRBJ1-6; D uncertain. The V end was cut by 4 bases, the J end by 8 bases, with 13 bases between. In germline, CDR1 is SGHNT, CDR2 YYREEE (reference sequence). The CDR3 loop spans 14 amino acids. The CDR3 protein is CASSPVGTHSPLHF. The CDR3 nucleotides read TGTGCCAGCAGCCCGGTGGGCACGCATTCACCCCTCCACTTT. Supplemented by reference TRBV5-4 and TRBJ1-6, the full variable domain reads ETGVTQSPTHLIKTRGQQVTLRCSSQSGHNTVSWYQQALGQGPQFIFQYYREEENGRGNFPPRFSGLQFPNYSSELNVNALELDDSALYLCASSPVGTHSPLHFGNGTRLTVT.

A few counts support this clone. The chain is built from TRBV10-3 and TRBJ2-2; the match to TRBD2 covers 7 bases. V was clipped by 5 bases and J by 0 bases; unmatched bases: 9. This CDR3 is 17 amino acids long. In germline, CDR1 is ENHRY, CDR2 SYGVKD. The CDR3 reads CAISSGTRFANTGELFF. The DNA for the CDR3 is TGTGCCATCAGTAGCGGGACGAGGTTCGCGAACACCGGGGAGCTGTTTTTT.

The V gene is TRBV19, the J gene TRBJ1-2; 7 bases fit TRBD1. Per the germline V gene, CDR1 is LNHDA and CDR2 is SQIVND (reference sequence). After removal of 5 bases from V and 0 bases from J, the junction contained 9 bases not matched to a gene. CDR3 length: 16 residues. The CDR3 DNA sequence: TGTGCCAGTAGTCCGCGCGGGACAGTTCCTAACTATGGCTACACCTTC. Translating gives CASSPRGTVPNYGYTF.

The chain recombines TRBV4-2 with TRBJ2-3; 14 nucleotides agree with TRBD2. Trimming cost V 3 bases and J 0 bases; bases outside gene matches: 11. Germline lookup yields CDR1 LGHNA and CDR2 YNFKEQ. This CDR3 is 20 amino acids long. The CDR3 nucleotides are TGTGCCAGCAGCCACCCGACCCCGGGACTAGCGGGGGATAGCACAGATACGCAGTATTTT. This codes for CASSHPTPGLAGDSTDTQYF.

A few counts support this clone. The rearrangement joins TRBV4-2 to TRBJ2-5; D remains ambiguous. Germline V CDR1 and CDR2: LGHNA, YNFKEQ. V was shortened by 0 bases and J by 5 bases, with 7 bases between the two germline ends. This CDR3 has 13 amino acids. The CDR3 nucleotides are TGTGCCAGCAGCCAAGAAGGATCGGAGACCCAGTACTTC. Translating it yields CASSQEGSETQYF.

The chain links TRBV20-1 to TRBJ1-2; TRBD1 is a possible D gene (6 bases). V shed 7 bases and J shed 7 bases, with 13 bases lying between them. This CDR3 is 11 amino acids long. Germline V lookup: CDR1 DFQATT, CDR2 SNEGSKA (reference sequence). CDR3 in DNA: TGCAGTGTTCAGGACAGATCTGGCTACACCTTC. Protein: CSVQDRSGYTF.

The V gene is TRBV4-1, the J gene TRBJ2-7, with 10 bases matching TRBD1. The CDR3 length is 17 residues. In germline, CDR1 is MGHRA, CDR2 YSYEKL. Unmatched junction bases numbered 9, after V lost 2 bases and J lost 2 bases. CDR3 residues: CASSQPRTGGGTYEQYF. The CDR3 region has the DNA TGCGCCAGCAGCCAACCTAGGACAGGGGGTGGTACCTACGAGCAGTACTTC.

The chain recombines TRBV27 with TRBJ1-1, with D possibly matching TRBD1 (5 bases). Germline V gene sequence: CDR1 MNHEY, CDR2 SMNVEV (reference sequence). V was clipped by 0 bases and J by 5 bases, with 16 bases between them. CDR3 length equals 16 residues. CDR3 in DNA: TGTGCCAGCAGTTTATCGTTCGTAGGGGCGAGGACTGAAGCTTTCTTT. Translated, it gives CASSLSFVGARTEAFF.

The chain employs TRBV4-2 and TRBJ2-7, with D perhaps being TRBD1 or TRBD2 (5 bases each). The CDR3 has 16 residues. Looked up from germline, CDR1 is LGHNA and CDR2 is YNFKEQ. Trimming removed 0 bases from V and 3 bases from J, with 15 bases in between. DNA for the CDR3: TGTGCCAGCAGCCAAGAGTTGTCGGGAACAGGCTACGAGCAGTACTTC. It encodes CASSQELSGTGYEQYF.

This clone was found a few times. The rearrangement links TRBV4-3 to TRBJ2-7; 7 bases map to TRBD1. Germline V gene lookup returns CDR1 LGHNA and CDR2 YSLEER. This CDR3 contains 15 residues. V lost 4 bases to trimming and J lost 4 bases; unmatched junction nucleotides: 10. This CDR3 is CASSPLGQVGYEQYF. The CDR3 DNA reads TGCGCCAGCAGCCCCCTAGGACAGGTTGGATACGAGCAGTACTTC.

This clone appeared a few times. The chain links TRBV7-2 to TRBJ2-7, with 8 bases matching TRBD2. Germline V gene data show CDR1 as SGHTA and CDR2 as FQGNSA. The CDR3 extends over 15 amino acids. J lost 2 bases, V lost 7 bases, and 10 bases had no gene match. The CDR3 sequence: CASTVPGGKTYEQYF. The CDR3 nucleotides are TGTGCCAGCACCGTGCCGGGAGGGAAAACCTACGAGCAGTACTTC.

The CDR3 region is CASSSTGGFGTDTQYF. Here the CDR3 DNA reads TGTGCCAGCAGTTCGACAGGAGGGTTTGGGACAGATACGCAGTATTTT. The rearrangement joins TRBV28 to TRBJ2-3; D is tentatively TRBD1 or TRBD2 (6 bases each). The CDR3 covers 16 residues. Trimming left V 4 bases short and J 3 bases short, with 17 bases between. CDR1 and CDR2 (germline): MDHEN, SYDVKM.

This clone was observed a single time. This chain connects TRBV23-1 to TRBJ1-6, with D maybe TRBD1 (6 bases). TRBV23-1 is an open reading frame, and its role is uncertain. The CDR3 covers 18 residues. V lost 2 bases, J lost 4 bases, and 18 bases lay in between. The CDR3 sequence is CASSQRGARGRYNSPLHF. The CDR3 nucleotides are TGCGCCAGCAGTCAACGGGGGGCCAGGGGCCGATATAATTCACCCCTCCACTTT.

The chain has TRBV5-8 and TRBJ1-1, with unresolved D. Germline V gives CDR1 SGHTS, CDR2 YDEGEE. Between the trimmed V and J ends, which lost 3 bases and 7 bases, there was a span of 10 bases. This CDR3 region has 12 residues. In DNA form, the CDR3 reads TGTGCCAGCAGCTCGGGAGAAATTGAAGCTTTCTTT. Translated, it gives CASSSGEIEAFF.

The chain couples TRBV5-5 to TRBJ2-5; TRBD2 matches 11 bases. In germline, CDR1 is SGHKS, CDR2 YYEKEE (reference sequence). This CDR3 has 15 residues. The ends lost 3 bases at V and 1 base at J; junction bases unmatched: 2. CDR3 DNA sequence: TGTGCCAGCAGCTGGGGACTAGCGGCCCAAGAGACCCAGTACTTC. Protein sequence: CASSWGLAAQETQYF.

In the case of this clone: Other nucleotide sequences in the sample specify the same CDR3. The chain uses TRBV6-5 and TRBJ1-2; a weak D match, TRBD1 (5 bases). The CDR3 runs 14 residues. V shed 0 bases and J shed 2 bases, with 7 bases lying between them. CDR1 and CDR2 from the germline V gene are MNHEY and SVGAGI. The CDR3 DNA reads as TGTGCCAGCAGTTACTCGGGGGGAAACTATGGCTACACCTTC. Translation gives CASSYSGGNYGYTF.

The chain combines TRBV18 with TRBJ1-1, with D uncertain. Germline V gene data show CDR1 as KGHSH and CDR2 as LQKENI. This CDR3 spans 12 amino acids. The V end lost 3 bases, the J end lost 8 bases, and 10 bases lay between the germline ends. The CDR3 reads CASSPGLLEAFF. CDR3 bases: TGTGCCAGCTCACCGGGCCTATTAGAAGCTTTCTTT.

This clone has only one observation. The chain carries TRBV5-4 and TRBJ2-2; TRBD1 matches 9 bases. The V and J ends lost 8 bases and 5 bases, in that order; junction bases with no gene match: 7. Germline-derived CDR1 and CDR2 are SGHNT and YYREEE (reference sequence). The CDR3 is 14 residues long. CDR3 in DNA: TGTGCCAGTAACGGACAGGGGTATACCGGGGAGCTGTTTTTT. As protein: CASNGQGYTGELFF.

The chain has TRBV18 and TRBJ2-1, with D possibly TRBD2 on 6 matching bases. V lost 1 base, J lost 0 bases, and 13 bases lay in between. Germline CDR1 KGHSH, CDR2 LQKENI. The CDR3 spans 17 residues. The CDR3 reads CASSPLGTFDSYNEQFF. DNA for the CDR3: TGTGCCAGCTCACCACTTGGGACTTTCGACTCCTACAATGAGCAGTTCTTC.

This clone was seen a handful of times. The genes are TRBV7-2 and TRBJ2-5; the D gene is possibly TRBD1 (5 bases). The CDR3 extends over 13 amino acids. The V and J ends lost 3 bases and 4 bases respectively, with 9 bases between them. Germline loops: CDR1 SGHTA, CDR2 FQGNSA. CDR3 loop: CASSFTGRETQYF. The CDR3 bases are TGTGCCAGCAGCTTTACAGGAAGAGAGACCCAGTACTTC.

The chain carries TRBV28 and TRBJ2-2; TRBD2 might be the D (5 bases). Trimming pared 1 base from V and 0 bases from J, leaving 6 bases between. CDR1 and CDR2 from the germline V gene are MDHEN and SYDVKM. The CDR3 runs to 15 residues. The DNA of the CDR3 is TGTGCCAGCAGTTTATATAGCGCGAACACCGGGGAGCTGTTTTTT. Its protein is CASSLYSANTGELFF.

The CDR3 here is CAISESGAGGRYEQYF. The CDR3 bases are TGTGCCATCAGTGAGTCAGGGGCAGGGGGTCGCTACGAGCAGTACTTC. V is TRBV10-3 and J is TRBJ2-7; 7 bases match TRBD1. Germline CDR1 reads ENHRY; CDR2 reads SYGVKD. J lost 3 bases, V lost 0 bases, and 8 bases had no gene match. This CDR3 is built from 16 residues.

This sequence joins TRBV5-6 and TRBJ2-5; the D gene could be TRBD1 or TRBD2 (7 bases each). V was clipped by 5 bases and J by 4 bases, with 12 bases between them. Germline lookup yields CDR1 SGHDT and CDR2 YYEEEE. The CDR3 loop spans 13 amino acids. Here the CDR3 reads CASSQGGRETQYF. CDR3 bases: TGTGCCAGCAGTCAGGGGGGGAGAGAGACCCAGTACTTC.

The chain employs TRBV7-2 and TRBJ2-7; D possibly corresponds to TRBD2 (6 bases). V dropped 5 bases and J dropped 8 bases, with 16 bases sitting between them. Per the germline V gene, CDR1 is SGHTA and CDR2 is FQGNSA. The CDR3 extends over 13 amino acids. The CDR3 DNA reads TGTGCCAGCAGCATAGTGGAGGGACGTCAGCAGTACTTC. Its protein product is CASSIVEGRQQYF. The variable domain in full, with the rest retrieved from reference TRBV7-2 and TRBJ2-7, is GAGVSQSPSNKVTEKGKDVELRCDPISGHTALYWYRQSLGQGLEFLIYFQGNSAPDKSGLPSDRFSAERTGGSVSTLTIQRTQQEDSAVYLCASSIVEGRQQYFGPGTRLTVT.